These T cell receptor beta chains were read from a single sample in a study of response to subunit inactivated influenza vaccine. TCRdb fed the RT-PCR reads into MiXCR, producing one record per CDR3 protein. The sample contains about 650,000 distinct CDR3 sequences, approximately 15% of which appear only once. Sequenced material: PBMCs from blood, taken 14 days before vaccination. The receptor set was obtained from a man aged 45 to 65 who received an inactivated influenza vaccine. Both conserved end residues are part of each CDR3. The D gene is left open where the match is weak. Size tells how often a clone was seen (once, few, many) or the class of an expanded clone, and some rows leave it out.

many,-,TRBJ2-5,TRBV2,TGTGCCAGCACTCGGACGGCTGGGACCCAGTACTTC,CASTRTAGTQYF
few,TRBD1,TRBJ1-6,TRBV10-3,TGTGCCATCAGGGGGACAGGGAGTAATAATTCACCCCTCCACTTT,CAIRGTGSNNSPLHF
few,TRBD2,TRBJ2-7,TRBV6-2/TRBV6-3,TGTGCCAGCGGAACACAGCGGGGTCGGTGGGAGCAGTACTTC,CASGTQRGRWEQYF
many,-,TRBJ2-7,TRBV12-3/TRBV12-4,TGTGCCAGCAGTTTAGACCAATTAGGACTATACGAGCAGTACTTC,CASSLDQLGLYEQYF
many,-,TRBJ2-3,TRBV28,TGTGCCAGCAGCCCACAGGGTAGCACAGATACGCAGTATTTT,CASSPQGSTDTQYF
few,TRBD1,TRBJ2-7,TRBV7-8,TGTGCCAGCAGCTTCGGAGGGACAGGGGGTTACGAGCAGTACTTC,CASSFGGTGGYEQYF
-,TRBD1,TRBJ1-1,TRBV7-2,TGTGCCAGCAGCTTCGACAGGGGTAGAGCTTTCTTT,CASSFDRGRAFF
-,-,TRBJ1-1,TRBV4-1,TGCGCCAGCAGCCCCGCGGGGGGGGTGGGATGGAACACTGAAGCTTTCTTT,CASSPAGGVGWNTEAFF
few,-,TRBJ1-5,TRBV9,TGTGCCAGCAGCGTCGGGACAACGAGCAATCAGCCCCAGCATTTT,CASSVGTTSNQPQHF
few,TRBD2,TRBJ2-3,TRBV28,TGTGCCAGCAGTTTGATAACTAGCGGCCTTACCCCGGATACGCAGTATTTT,CASSLITSGLTPDTQYF
few,TRBD1,TRBJ1-4,TRBV3-1,TGTGCCAGCAGCCTGCGACAGGGTAGATCAGCGGCGTACGAAAAACTGTTTTTT,CASSLRQGRSAAYEKLFF
-,-,TRBJ2-7,TRBV28,TGTGCCAGCAGGGGGACCACCTACGAGCAGTACTTC,CASRGTTYEQYF
-,TRBD1,TRBJ1-1,TRBV27,TGTGCCAGCAGTTTATCCGGGACAGGGTATAACACTGAAGCTTTCTTT,CASSLSGTGYNTEAFF
-,TRBD2,TRBJ2-1,TRBV29-1,TGCAGCGTTGAAGGTGGCGGGAGTTGGAATGAGCAGTTCTTC,CSVEGGGSWNEQFF
few,TRBD2,TRBJ2-1,TRBV6-1,TGTGCCAGCAGTGAATCAGGTTTCGCAGGGGAACTAGCGGGAGAATACAATGAGCAGTTCTTC,CASSESGFAGELAGEYNEQFF
few,TRBD1,TRBJ1-3,TRBV20-1,TGCAGTGCTCGGGACAGTTCTGGAAACACCATATATTTT,CSARDSSGNTIYF
few,-,TRBJ1-2,TRBV6-1,TGTGCCAGCAGCGAGGGGGGGCGCGGAGTGGCTGGCTACACCTTC,CASSEGGRGVAGYTF
-,-,TRBJ2-3,TRBV20-1,TGCAGTGCTATCAGGGAACTTTCTTTTACAGATACGCAGTATTTT,CSAIRELSFTDTQYF
few,-,TRBJ1-5,TRBV30,TGTGCCTGGAGTGTAGGGACGACTAGCAATCAGCCCCAGCATTTT,CAWSVGTTSNQPQHF
few,TRBD1,TRBJ1-2,TRBV12-3/TRBV12-4,TGTGCCAGCAGTCCGCGGGACAGGGAAGGTGGCTACACCTTC,CASSPRDREGGYTF
few,-,TRBJ2-4,TRBV2,TGTGCCAGCAGAGAAGGGTGGGCCAAAAACATTCAGTACTTC,CASREGWAKNIQYF
many,-,TRBJ2-2,TRBV29-1,TGCAGCGCCGCTGTGGGGGGGAACACCGGGGAGCTGTTTTTT,CSAAVGGNTGELFF
-,-,TRBJ2-7,TRBV18,TGTGCCAGCTCACCACCACAGGTCTACGAGCAGTACTTC,CASSPPQVYEQYF
-,TRBD2,TRBJ2-1,TRBV20-1,TGCAGTGGGGCGGGAGGTCCCAATGAGCAGTTCTTC,CSGAGGPNEQFF
few,-,TRBJ1-5,TRBV21-1,TGTGCCAGCAGCAAATCGGTGGAGGGCCTCCGAGGTCAGCCCCAGCATTTT,CASSKSVEGLRGQPQHF
-,TRBD2,TRBJ2-7,TRBV12-3/TRBV12-4,TGTGCCAGCAGTACTAGCGGGAGTTATAGCGAGCAGTACTTC,CASSTSGSYSEQYF
-,-,TRBJ2-2,TRBV2,TGTGCCAGCAAGACAGGTGTCGCGAACACCGGGGAGCTGTTTTTT,CASKTGVANTGELFF
few,TRBD2,TRBJ2-7,TRBV11-2,TGTGCCAGCAGCTTTGTCCGCGGGAGACTCTCCTACGAGCAGTACTTC,CASSFVRGRLSYEQYF
-,-,TRBJ2-1,TRBV20-1,TGCAGTGCTAGAGATGTCTTAAGGGGACGAGCGGTCGATGAGCAGTTCTTC,CSARDVLRGRAVDEQFF
-,-,TRBJ1-5,TRBV7-2,TGTGCCAGCAGCTTAGCCCCCGGAGGCAATCAGCCCCAGCATTTT,CASSLAPGGNQPQHF
-,-,TRBJ1-4,TRBV15,TGTGCCACCAGCAGAGTGGGACATGGAGAAGAAAAACTGTTTTTT,CATSRVGHGEEKLFF
-,TRBD2,TRBJ2-5,TRBV12-3/TRBV12-4,TGTGCCAGCAGGCGGACTAGCGGGGTAGAGACCCAGTACTTC,CASRRTSGVETQYF
few,-,TRBJ2-7,TRBV19,TGTGCCAGTAGAGATCTGTATGTCTCCTACGAGCAGTACTTC,CASRDLYVSYEQYF
few,-,TRBJ1-2,TRBV20-1,TGCAGTGCTAGAGATGGGAATCGCGGCGGGGTCTATGGCTACACCTTC,CSARDGNRGGVYGYTF
-,-,TRBJ1-5,TRBV28,TGTGCCAGCAGGGAACAGGGCGCGCGGAATCAGCCCCAGCATTTT,CASREQGARNQPQHF
-,-,TRBJ2-1,TRBV2,TGTGCCAGCAGTGACCCAAGGGTTCAATTACCCGTTGAGCAGTTCTTC,CASSDPRVQLPVEQFF
-,TRBD1,TRBJ2-4,TRBV20-1,TGCAGTGCTTTCCCCCCGGACAGGGGGAGGAACATTCAGTACTTC,CSAFPPDRGRNIQYF
many,-,TRBJ1-1,TRBV5-1,TGTGCCAGCAGCTTAGCGGGCAGGGGCACTGAAGCTTTCTTT,CASSLAGRGTEAFF
few,TRBD1,TRBJ1-1,TRBV5-5,TGTGCCAGCAGCATACCGGGACAGGTAGTAGCTTTCTTT,CASSIPGQVVAFF
-,-,TRBJ1-1,TRBV20-1,TGCAGTGCTAGCTTTTTGAACACTGAAGCTTTCTTT,CSASFLNTEAFF
-,-,TRBJ1-4,TRBV3-1,TGTGCCAGCAGCCCAACCACAGGACGAGATGAAAAACTGTTTTTT,CASSPTTGRDEKLFF
-,-,TRBJ2-1,TRBV27,TGTGCCAGCAGACCAAGCGGGCACTCCTACAATGAGCAGTTCTTC,CASRPSGHSYNEQFF